These T cell receptor beta chains were read from a single sample in a study of T cell repertoires in cytomegalovirus infection. TCRdb re-derived calls from the reads in MiXCR, one entry per CDR3 protein. The sample yields 740,000 or so distinct CDR3 sequences, 35% seen once. The sample was PBMCs. These receptors originate from a human donor in good health (CMV status not recorded). Some clones in this sample may be carry-over from other donors' samples. Both conserved end residues are part of each CDR3. The order of the fields is clone size, D gene, J gene, V gene, CDR3 protein, CDR3 DNA. A D gene is named only where the DNA matches it firmly. Not all rows give a size; the values are once, few, many and, for expanded clones, a class.

. | . | TRBJ2-7 | TRBV6-1 | CASSEIGPGYEQYF | TGTGCCAGCAGTGAAATCGGCCCAGGGTATGAGCAGTACTTC
. | . | TRBJ2-5 | TRBV27 | CASSLAAVGPQYF | TGTGCCAGCAGTTTAGCCGCGGTAGGGCCCCAGTACTTC
. | TRBD1 | TRBJ1-5 | TRBV7-9 | CASSLGDRGDQPQHF | TGTGCCAGCAGCTTGGGCGACAGGGGTGATCAGCCCCAGCATTTT
many | . | TRBJ1-6 | TRBV11-2 | CASSLEQNSPLHF | TGTGCCAGCAGCTTAGAGCAGAATTCACCCCTCCACTTT
few | TRBD2 | TRBJ2-3 | TRBV12-3/TRBV12-4 | CATGDYASKIPKVYF | TGTGCCACCGGGGACTACGCCTCGAAGATTCCAAAGGTGTATTTT
. | TRBD2 | TRBJ2-2 | TRBV2 | CASSDLAGGNTGELFF | TGTGCCAGCAGTGACCTAGCGGGGGGGAACACCGGGGAGCTGTTTTTT
many | . | TRBJ2-6 | TRBV6-1 | CASSEAESSGANVLTF | TGTGCCAGCAGTGAAGCCGAGAGCTCTGGGGCCAACGTCCTGACTTTC
. | . | TRBJ2-7 | TRBV11-2 | CASSTNFAYEQYF | TGTGCCAGCAGCACTAATTTTGCCTACGAGCAGTACTTC
. | . | TRBJ1-2 | TRBV6-1 | CASSLDGHGYTF | TGTGCCAGCAGTTTGGACGGGCATGGCTACACCTTC
. | . | TRBJ1-4 | TRBV19 | CASSPERVEKLFF | TGTGCCAGTAGTCCCGAAAGGGTCGAAAAACTGTTTTTT
. | . | TRBJ1-2 | TRBV11-2 | CASSFNQARGYTF | TGTGCCAGCAGCTTCAACCAGGCGAGAGGCTACACCTTC
. | . | TRBJ1-6 | TRBV28 | CASNLRDNPRSPLHF | TGTGCCAGCAACCTCCGGGACAATCCGCGGTCACCCCTCCACTTT
. | TRBD1 | TRBJ1-5 | TRBV19 | CASSPQTGIGNQPQHF | TGTGCCAGTAGTCCTCAGACAGGGATCGGCAATCAGCCCCAGCATTTT
. | TRBD1 | TRBJ2-7 | TRBV7-2 | CASSLGTGFEAYEQYF | TGTGCCAGCAGCTTAGGGACAGGGTTTGAAGCCTACGAGCAGTACTTC
. | . | TRBJ2-4 | TRBV28 | CASSLHASGDTPDIQYF | TGTGCCAGCAGTCTCCATGCCAGCGGAGATACCCCAGACATTCAGTACTTC
. | TRBD2 | TRBJ2-3 | TRBV5-1 | CASSPLSSGKSDTQYF | TGCGCCAGCAGCCCCCTTTCGAGCGGGAAGTCAGATACGCAGTATTTT
few | TRBD1 | TRBJ2-3 | TRBV28 | CASSPPGQGIDTQYF | TGTGCCAGCAGTCCTCCGGGACAGGGAATCGATACGCAGTATTTT
. | TRBD2 | TRBJ2-5 | TRBV2 | CASRVGLAGYAETQYF | TGTGCCAGCAGAGTCGGACTAGCGGGCTACGCTGAGACCCAGTACTTC
. | . | TRBJ2-2 | TRBV20-1 | CSARVAVTGRIGELFF | TGCAGTGCTAGAGTTGCCGTGACAGGGAGGATCGGGGAGCTGTTTTTT
. | . | TRBJ2-3 | TRBV20-1 | CSARDLSSLRISTDTQYF | TGCAGTGCTAGAGATCTGTCTAGCCTCCGAATTAGCACAGATACGCAGTATTTT
few | TRBD1 | TRBJ2-2 | TRBV28 | CASRNRGGELFF | TGTGCCAGCCGAAACAGGGGCGGGGAGCTGTTTTTT
. | TRBD2 | TRBJ2-1 | TRBV7-4 | CASSLEAAVTSGVPNEQSF | TGTGCCAGCAGCTTAGAGGCTGCGGTGACTAGCGGAGTCCCCAATGAGCAGTCCTTC
many | . | TRBJ2-2 | TRBV7-6 | CASSFLPGELFF | TGTGCCAGCAGCTTTCTTCCCGGGGAGCTGTTTTTT
few | . | TRBJ1-1 | TRBV6-1 | CASSAPVEVFGWRTEAFF | TGTGCCAGCAGTGCCCCGGTGGAAGTATTCGGCTGGAGGACTGAAGCTTTCTTT
few | TRBD1 | TRBJ1-2 | TRBV12-3/TRBV12-4 | CASSLVGTGARGYTF | TGTGCCAGCAGTTTAGTAGGGACAGGGGCTCGTGGCTACACCTTC
. | . | TRBJ1-4 | TRBV28 | CASFGRANEKLFF | TGTGCCAGCTTCGGGAGGGCTAATGAAAAACTGTTTTTT
many | . | TRBJ2-2 | TRBV7-6 | CASSLDGVFRANTGELFF | TGTGCCAGCAGCTTAGACGGGGTATTTAGGGCGAACACCGGGGAGCTGTTTTTT
. | TRBD2 | TRBJ2-3 | TRBV7-6 | CASSQGLAAPNTQYF | TGTGCCAGCAGCCAGGGACTAGCGGCCCCCAATACGCAGTATTTT